This TCR beta chain was identified in a study of T cells after yellow fever vaccination. Study-wide context: In the case of low-cell-number fractions, SMART-Seq v4 Ultra Low Input was used for preparation.

TCR cDNA, made by 5'RACE template switching, carried an added universal primer site and UMIs. TCRdb used MiXCR to reprocess the 5' RACE reads, holding one entry per CDR3 protein. The profile shows tens of thousands of distinct CDR3 sequences, under 9.5% of them singletons. Study findings and constraints: Post-booster reappearance was seen for most primary-vaccination clones (roughly 96% CD4, around 91% CD8). The presence of abundant clonotypes contaminating from the bulk population was possible in FACS-sorted repertoires.

Germline loops: CDR1 SEHNR, CDR2 FQNEAQ (reference sequence). Trimming stripped 8 bases from V and 3 bases from J, with 23 bases between. This CDR3 contains 16 residues. To note about this clonotype: Antigen specificity is unknown.

The chain joins TRBV7-9 to TRBJ2-7; D possibly corresponds to TRBD2 (5 bases). The TCR originated in a young man who received the YFV17D yellow fever vaccine. Material: CD8+ T cells sorted from PBMCs, obtained 10 to 11 days after the first yellow fever vaccination. The CDR3, as DNA: TGTGCCAGCGGGTATGGCGCTAGCTCAAAACTCTACGAGCAGTACTTC. Residues: CASGYGASSKLYEQYF. Supplemented by reference TRBV7-9 and TRBJ2-7, the full variable domain reads DTGVSQNPRHKITKRGQNVTFRCDPISEHNRLYWYRQTLGQGPEFLTYFQNEAQLEKSRLLSDRFSAERPKGSFSTLEIQRTEQGDSAMYLCASGYGASSKLYEQYFGPGTRLTVT.